The 13 T cell receptor beta chains presented below share a single source sample, sequenced in a study of cytomegalovirus exposure and HLA in healthy donors. The study ran its PCR with 60 Vbeta and 13 Jbeta primers. Method: immunoSEQ multiplex PCR; TCRdb's copy keeps in-frame clones and lacks some. The table has 150,000 to 200,000 clones, around 81% seen once. The material sequenced was PBMCs. Receptors originate from a man aged 18 to 30 in good health and CMV-seronegative.

The sample holds one count of this clone. The gene calls are TRBV5-1 and TRBJ2-7, with TRBD1 matching 9 bases. This CDR3 contains 13 residues. V was clipped by 4 bases and J by 12 bases; unmatched bases: 11. From germline, CDR1 is SGHRS and CDR2 YFSETQ. The CDR3 sequence is CASSPRTGVPLYF. CDR3 nucleotides: TGCGCCAGCAGCCCCAGGACAGGGGTGCCTTTGTACTTC.

The rearrangement joins TRBV5-6 to TRBJ1-2; 8 positions match TRBD1. The CDR3 covers 15 residues. CDR1 and CDR2 (germline): SGHDT, YYEEEE. The junction had 5 bases not matched to a gene; V was cut back by 1 base and J by 3 bases. The CDR3 sequence: CASSLLSGGDYGYTF. The CDR3 DNA sequence: TGTGCCAGCAGCTTGCTGTCAGGGGGCGACTATGGCTACACCTTC.

This clone was seen a single time. The chain joins TRBV5-1 to TRBJ1-2; the D gene is possibly TRBD1 (5 bases). The CDR3 covers 15 residues. Between the trimmed V and J ends, which lost 1 base and 1 base, there was a span of 11 bases. Per germline, CDR1 SGHRS and CDR2 YFSETQ. This chain's CDR3 is CASSLSGPRNYGYTF. The DNA of the CDR3 is TGCGCCAGCAGCTTGTCAGGGCCCCGTAACTATGGCTACACCTTC.

The sample holds one count of this clone. The rearrangement uses TRBV7-9 and TRBJ2-7; D may be TRBD2 (6 bases). This CDR3 is built from 14 residues. CDR1 is SEHNR and CDR2 is FQNEAQ in the germline V gene (reference sequence). V lost 7 bases and J 3 bases, leaving 16 bases between the germline ends. CDR3 sequence reads: CASTPGGRNYEQYF. The CDR3 region has the DNA TGTGCCAGCACCCCCGGGGGACGAAACTACGAGCAGTACTTC.

V gene TRBV7-9 combines with J gene TRBJ1-3; tentative D call: TRBD1 (6 bases). Germline CDR1 reads SEHNR; CDR2 reads FQNEAQ (reference sequence). V dropped 5 bases and J dropped 0 bases, with 14 bases sitting between them. This CDR3 has 16 residues. CDR3 DNA: TGTGCCAGCAGCCCGGGACAATTCGTCTCTGGAAACACCATATATTTT. This encodes CASSPGQFVSGNTIYF.

J is TRBJ2-5 and V is TRBV5-3; D gene unclear. TRBV5-3 is an ORF for which the function is uncertain. The ends were cut back, 1 base at V and 5 bases at J, with 18 bases in the middle. The CDR3 runs 16 residues. Written as DNA, the CDR3 is TGTGCCAGAAGCTTGATGAGAATTTCGAACCGGGAGACCCAGTACTTC. This codes for CARSLMRISNRETQYF.

The V call is TRBV5-5, the J call TRBJ1-3, with 7 bases that match TRBD1. From germline, CDR1 is SGHKS and CDR2 YYEKEE (reference sequence). Unmatched junction bases numbered 3, after V lost 0 bases and J lost 3 bases. The CDR3 has 15 amino acids. DNA for the CDR3: TGTGCCAGCAGCTTGGAGGGGGCCGGTGGAAACACCATATATTTT. Amino acids: CASSLEGAGGNTIYF. Full variable domain (rest looked up from reference TRBV5-5 and TRBJ1-3): DAGVTQSPTHLIKTRGQQVTLRCSPISGHKSVSWYQQVLGQGPQFIFQYYEKEERGRGNFPDRFSARQFPNYSSELNVNALLLGDSALYLCASSLEGAGGNTIYFGEGSWLTVV.

This clone came up once. The V call is TRBV13, the J call TRBJ1-1; weak D call: TRBD1 (6 bases). V was shortened by 4 bases and J by 7 bases, with 19 bases between the two germline ends. The CDR3 runs 15 residues. CDR1 and CDR2 from the germline V gene are PRHDT and FYEKMQ (reference sequence). The CDR3 sequence: CASSSRGMYEGEAFF. In nucleotides, the CDR3 is TGTGCCAGCAGCTCAAGGGGGATGTACGAGGGTGAAGCTTTCTTT.

This chain uses TRBV2 with TRBJ1-1; D gene unclear. V was pared by 5 bases and J by 7 bases, with 11 bases between. The CDR3 has 12 residues. In germline, CDR1 is SNHLY, CDR2 FYNNEI. CDR3 sequence: CASSRQTYEAFF. The CDR3, as DNA: TGTGCCAGCAGTCGGCAGACTTATGAAGCTTTCTTT.

This chain connects TRBV7-3 to TRBJ2-1; D call uncertain. The length of the CDR3 is 14 residues. The V and J ends lost 0 bases and 5 bases respectively, with 8 bases between them. Germline V gene sequence: CDR1 SGHTA, CDR2 FQGTGA. The CDR3 loop is CASSLTRLDNEQFF. For the CDR3, the DNA is TGTGCCAGCAGCTTAACGAGACTGGACAATGAGCAGTTCTTC.

The CDR3 loop reads CASSSLAGRYNEQFF. For the CDR3, the DNA is TGTGCCAGCAGTTCTCTAGCGGGACGCTACAATGAGCAGTTCTTC. The chain uses TRBV28 and TRBJ2-1; 9 bases are shared with TRBD2. Germline CDR1 MDHEN, CDR2 SYDVKM. CDR3 size: 15 residues. V lost 4 bases and J lost 3; bases outside the gene matches: 4.

Note on this clone: Mismatch with germline at one junction end may stem from a read error. The sample has other DNA sequences that encode this CDR3 too. The chain links TRBV12-5 to TRBJ1-1, with 10 bases that match TRBD1. Germline CDR1 reads LGHNT; CDR2 reads FRNRAP. The CDR3 is 14 residues long. In nucleotides, the CDR3 is TGTGCTAGTGAAAAGACAGGGGGCAACACTGAAGCCTTCTTT. This codes for CASEKTGGNTEAFF.

Regarding this clone: The junction departs from germline at one end; a sequencing error may be responsible. The rearrangement links TRBV7-7 to TRBJ2-1, with 8 bases lining up with TRBD1. This CDR3 has 15 residues. Germline CDR1 reads SSHAT; CDR2 reads FNYEAQ (reference sequence). This CDR3 reads CASSPDRDSYNEQFF. The DNA for the CDR3 is TGTGCTAGCAGCCCGGACAGGGACTCCTACAATGAGCAGTTCTTC.